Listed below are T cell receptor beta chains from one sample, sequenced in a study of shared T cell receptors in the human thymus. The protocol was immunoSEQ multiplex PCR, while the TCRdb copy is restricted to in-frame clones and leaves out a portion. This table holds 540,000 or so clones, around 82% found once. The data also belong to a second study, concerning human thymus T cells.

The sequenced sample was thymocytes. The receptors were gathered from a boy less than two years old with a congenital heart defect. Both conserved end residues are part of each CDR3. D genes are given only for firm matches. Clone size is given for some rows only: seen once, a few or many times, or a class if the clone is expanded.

CASSLGTSGRATGANVLTF	TGTGCCAGCAGCTTAGGGACTAGCGGGAGGGCAACCGGGGCCAACGTCCTGACTTTC	.	TRBD2	TRBV7-8	TRBJ2-6
CASSYHKQGTEAFF	TGTGCCAGCAGTTACCATAAACAGGGGACTGAAGCTTTCTTT	.	TRBD1	TRBV6-5	TRBJ1-1
CASSYVSGSAYEQYF	TGTGCCAGCAGTTACGTAAGCGGGAGCGCCTACGAGCAGTACTTC	once	TRBD2	TRBV27	TRBJ2-7
CASGGLAGRNEQFF	TGTGCCAGCGGGGGGCTAGCGGGAAGGAATGAGCAGTTCTTC	.	TRBD2	TRBV7-3	TRBJ2-1
CASSQEGGQGGEKLFF	TGCGCCAGCAGCCAAGAAGGGGGACAGGGGGGGGAAAAACTGTTTTTT	.	TRBD1	TRBV4-3	TRBJ1-4
CASCASSGRAVNEQFF	TGCGCCAGTTGCGCCTCGAGCGGGAGGGCCGTTAATGAGCAGTTCTTC	.	TRBD2	TRBV5-1	TRBJ2-1
CASGRGGDEQFF	TGCGCCAGCGGCCGGGGGGGCGATGAGCAGTTCTTC	.	TRBD2	TRBV5-1	TRBJ2-1
CASSVEGTGDSYNEQFF	TGTGCCAGCAGCGTAGAAGGGACAGGGGACTCCTACAATGAGCAGTTCTTC	few	TRBD1	TRBV9	TRBJ2-1
CSANPLYEQYF	TGCAGTGCTAACCCTCTATACGAGCAGTACTTC	few	.	TRBV20-1	TRBJ2-7
CASSFGLARTDTQYF	TGTGCCAGCAGTTTCGGACTAGCTCGCACAGATACGCAGTATTTT	.	TRBD2	TRBV6-5	TRBJ2-3
CASSPRAGSQETQYF	TGTGCCAGCTCACCAAGGGCGGGCTCGCAAGAGACCCAGTACTTC	.	.	TRBV18	TRBJ2-5
CASSPHAGDGTEAFF	TGTGCCAGCAGCCCCCACGCGGGGGACGGCACTGAAGCTTTCTTT	.	.	TRBV9	TRBJ1-1
CAWSVGVGAKNIQYF	TGTGCCTGGAGTGTAGGGGTGGGCGCCAAAAACATTCAGTACTTC	.	.	TRBV30	TRBJ2-4
CASSLEAQRVTDTQYF	TGTGCCAGCAGCTTAGAGGCCCAGCGGGTCACAGATACGCAGTATTTT	once	.	TRBV11-2	TRBJ2-3
CASSNFREEYF	TGTGCCAGCAGCAATTTCAGGGAGGAGTACTTC	.	.	TRBV7-9	TRBJ2-7
CASSSTGTSGSNEQFF	TGTGCCAGCAGCTCCACTGGGACTAGCGGGAGCAATGAGCAGTTCTTC	.	TRBD2	TRBV28	TRBJ2-1
CASSESFTFTDTQYF	TGTGCCAGCTCCGAGAGCTTTACTTTCACAGATACGCAGTATTTT	.	.	TRBV6-4	TRBJ2-3
CATSRPDRVPETQYF	TGTGCCACCAGCAGACCAGACAGGGTGCCCGAGACCCAGTACTTC	few	TRBD1	TRBV15	TRBJ2-5
CASSPSGGDSYEQYF	TGTGCCAGCTCTCCCTCCGGGGGGGACTCCTACGAGCAGTACTTC	.	TRBD2	TRBV18	TRBJ2-7
CASRGGGKNYGYTF	TGTGCCAGCCGTGGGGGAGGGAAGAACTATGGCTACACCTTC	.	.	TRBV21-1	TRBJ1-2
CASSPLTGDYEQYF	TGTGCCAGCAGCCCTTTGACAGGGGACTACGAGCAGTACTTC	.	TRBD1	TRBV7-9	TRBJ2-7
CASREGVSDGYTF	TGTGCCAGCAGAGAGGGGGTCTCCGATGGCTACACCTTC	once	.	TRBV2	TRBJ1-2
CASSKGDRQETQYF	TGTGCCAGCAGCAAAGGGGACAGACAAGAGACCCAGTACTTC	.	.	TRBV21-1	TRBJ2-5
CASSLSGEQFF	TGTGCCAGCAGCTTATCGGGTGAGCAGTTCTTC	few	.	TRBV7-9	TRBJ2-1